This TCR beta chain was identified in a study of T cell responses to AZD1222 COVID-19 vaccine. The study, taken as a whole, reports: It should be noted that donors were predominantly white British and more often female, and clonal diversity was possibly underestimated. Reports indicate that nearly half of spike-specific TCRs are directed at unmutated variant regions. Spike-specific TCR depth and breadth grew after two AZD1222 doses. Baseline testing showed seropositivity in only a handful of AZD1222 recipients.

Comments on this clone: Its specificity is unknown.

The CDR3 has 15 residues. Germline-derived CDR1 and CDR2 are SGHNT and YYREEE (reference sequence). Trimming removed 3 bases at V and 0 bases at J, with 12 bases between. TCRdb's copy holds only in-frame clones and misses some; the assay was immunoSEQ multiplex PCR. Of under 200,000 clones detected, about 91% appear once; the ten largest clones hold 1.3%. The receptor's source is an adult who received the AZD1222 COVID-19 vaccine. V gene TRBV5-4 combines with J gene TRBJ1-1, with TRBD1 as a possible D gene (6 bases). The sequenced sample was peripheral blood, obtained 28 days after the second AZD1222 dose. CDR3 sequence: CASSSLGQMNTEAFF. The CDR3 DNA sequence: TGTGCCAGCAGCTCGCTTGGACAGATGAACACTGAAGCTTTCTTT.